This T cell receptor (beta chain) emerged from a study of OX40 agonist ivuxolimab in advanced cancers. The study's findings and limits: Among the least clonally expanded were partial responders at 0.1-3.0 mg/kg.

Only a few counts were recorded for this clone. Antigen unknown. Blood specimens came from baseline, cycle 4 day 1, and cycle 7 day 1. Germline loops: CDR1 SGHRS, CDR2 YFSETQ. V was cut by 4 bases and J by 8 bases, with 15 bases left in between. The length of the CDR3 is 14 residues. Assay used: immunoSEQ multiplex PCR; TCRdb lists only in-frame clones, some missing. The sample has 75,000 to 100,000 clones; around nine tenths are singletons. The V and J genes are TRBV5-1 and TRBJ2-2; D ambiguous. The origin of this receptor is an adult with an advanced solid tumor such as melanoma, head and neck, liver or kidney cancer. Specimen: CD4+ or CD8+ T cells sorted from blood, collected in a trial of the OX40 agonist ivuxolimab. CDR3 protein: CASSLTSSGGELFF. As DNA, the CDR3 is TGCGCCAGCAGCCTTACCTCTAGTGGGGGGGAGCTGTTTTTT.